This TCR beta chain appears in the sequencing data of a study of T cell changes during pregnancy in multiple sclerosis. Sequencing used immunoSEQ multiplex PCR; TCRdb keeps in-frame clones, though not all of them. This sample has 40,000 to 60,000 clones, with 94% found just once. The CDR3 covers 15 residues. From germline, CDR1 is SGDLS and CDR2 YYNGEE. V gave up 4 bases and J gave up 2 bases; unmatched junction bases: 9. Specimen: CD4+ T cells from peripheral blood mononuclear cells, collected in the third trimester of pregnancy. The clonotype originates from a female donor with multiple sclerosis, enrolled in a pregnancy study. The chain is built from TRBV9 and TRBJ2-7; TRBD2 aligns across 7 bases. CDR3 loop: CASSPSSGGAYEQYF. For the CDR3, the DNA is TGTGCCAGCAGCCCCTCTAGCGGAGGGGCCTACGAGCAGTACTTC.